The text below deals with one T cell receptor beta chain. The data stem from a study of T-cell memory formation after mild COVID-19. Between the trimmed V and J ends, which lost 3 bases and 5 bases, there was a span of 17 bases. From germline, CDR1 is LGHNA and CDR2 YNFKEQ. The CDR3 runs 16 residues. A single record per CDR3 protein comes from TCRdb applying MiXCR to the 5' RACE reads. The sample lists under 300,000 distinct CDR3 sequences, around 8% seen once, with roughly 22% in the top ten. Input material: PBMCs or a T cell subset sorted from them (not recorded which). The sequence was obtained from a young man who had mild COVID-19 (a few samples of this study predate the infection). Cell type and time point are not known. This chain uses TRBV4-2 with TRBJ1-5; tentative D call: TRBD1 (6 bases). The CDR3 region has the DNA TGTGCCAGCAGCCATCCCGGACAGAGAGGTCATCAGCCCCAGCATTTT. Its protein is CASSHPGQRGHQPQHF.